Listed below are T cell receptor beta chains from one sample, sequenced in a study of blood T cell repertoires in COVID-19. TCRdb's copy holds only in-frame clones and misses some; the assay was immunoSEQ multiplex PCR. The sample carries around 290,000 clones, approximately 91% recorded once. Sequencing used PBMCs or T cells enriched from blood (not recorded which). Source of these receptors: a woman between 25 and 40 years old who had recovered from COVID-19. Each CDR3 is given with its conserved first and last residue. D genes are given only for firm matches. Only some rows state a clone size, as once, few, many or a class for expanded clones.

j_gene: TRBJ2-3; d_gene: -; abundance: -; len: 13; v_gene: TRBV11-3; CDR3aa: CASSLAPRDTQYF; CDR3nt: TGTGCCAGCAGCTTAGCCCCGCGGGATACGCAGTATTTT
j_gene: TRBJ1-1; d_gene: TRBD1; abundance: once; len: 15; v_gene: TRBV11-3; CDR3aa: CASSFSRGTGPEAFF; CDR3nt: TGTGCCAGCAGCTTCTCCCGAGGGACAGGGCCTGAAGCTTTCTTT
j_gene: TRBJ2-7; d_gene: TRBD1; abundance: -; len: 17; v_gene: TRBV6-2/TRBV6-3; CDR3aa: CASSYSRGTGRSYEQYF; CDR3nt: TGTGCCAGCAGTTACTCGAGGGGGACAGGGAGGTCCTACGAGCAGTACTTC
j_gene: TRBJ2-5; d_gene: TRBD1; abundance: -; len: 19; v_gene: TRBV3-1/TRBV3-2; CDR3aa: CASSQRGRTGGPAQETQYF; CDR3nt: TGTGCCAGCAGCCAAAGAGGGAGAACAGGGGGCCCGGCCCAAGAGACCCAGTACTTC
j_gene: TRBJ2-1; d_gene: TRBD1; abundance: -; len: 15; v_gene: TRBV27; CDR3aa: CASSLRDRVVDEQFF; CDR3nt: TGTGCCAGCAGTTTAAGGGACAGGGTGGTCGATGAGCAGTTCTTC
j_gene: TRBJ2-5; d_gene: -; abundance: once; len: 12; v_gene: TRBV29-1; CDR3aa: CSVVSAAGTQYF; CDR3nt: TGCAGCGTTGTGAGCGCAGCCGGGACCCAGTACTTC
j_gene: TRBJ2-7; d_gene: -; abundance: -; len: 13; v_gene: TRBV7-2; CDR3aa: CASSLDRSYEQYF; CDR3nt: TGTGCCAGCAGCTTAGACAGGTCCTACGAGCAGTACTTC
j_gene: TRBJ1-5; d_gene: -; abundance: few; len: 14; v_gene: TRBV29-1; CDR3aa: CSVKQDGPNQPQHF; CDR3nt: TGCAGCGTGAAACAGGACGGGCCCAATCAGCCCCAGCATTTT
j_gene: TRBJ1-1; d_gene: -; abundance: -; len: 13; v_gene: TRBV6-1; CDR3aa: CASSDSGEPEAFF; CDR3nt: TGTGCCAGCAGTGACAGTGGAGAACCTGAAGCTTTCTTT
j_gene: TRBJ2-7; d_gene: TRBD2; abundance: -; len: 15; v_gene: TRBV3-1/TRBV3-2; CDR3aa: CASSLTSGTSYEQYF; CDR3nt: TGTGCCAGCAGCCTGACTAGCGGAACGTCCTACGAGCAGTACTTC
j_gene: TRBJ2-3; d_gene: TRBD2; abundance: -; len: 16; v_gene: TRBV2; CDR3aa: CASSLIAGGSTDTQYF; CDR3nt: TGTGCCAGCAGTCTTATAGCGGGGGGGAGTACAGATACGCAGTATTTT
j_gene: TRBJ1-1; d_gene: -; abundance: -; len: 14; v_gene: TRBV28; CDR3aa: CASSVGALNTEAFF; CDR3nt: TGTGCCAGCTCTGTGGGAGCTTTGAACACTGAAGCTTTCTTT
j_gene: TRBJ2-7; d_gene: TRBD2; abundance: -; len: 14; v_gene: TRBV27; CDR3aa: CATKGGLASYEQYF; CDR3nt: TGTGCCACTAAAGGGGGACTAGCTAGTTACGAGCAGTACTTC
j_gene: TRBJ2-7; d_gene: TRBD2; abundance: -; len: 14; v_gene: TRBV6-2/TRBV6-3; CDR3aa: CASRPSGFSYEQYF; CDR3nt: TGTGCCAGCAGGCCTAGCGGATTCTCCTACGAGCAGTACTTC
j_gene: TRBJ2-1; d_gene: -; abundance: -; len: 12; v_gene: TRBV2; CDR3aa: CASKRAGNEQFF; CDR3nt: TGTGCCAGCAAAAGAGCGGGCAATGAGCAGTTCTTC
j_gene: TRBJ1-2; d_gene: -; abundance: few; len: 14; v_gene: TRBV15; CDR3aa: CATSPRTTGYGYTF; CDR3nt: TGTGCCACCAGCCCCAGGACTACAGGCTATGGCTACACCTTC
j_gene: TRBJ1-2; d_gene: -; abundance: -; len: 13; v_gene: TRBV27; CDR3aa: CASKNRGPDGYTF; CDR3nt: TGTGCCAGCAAGAATCGTGGGCCAGATGGCTACACCTTC
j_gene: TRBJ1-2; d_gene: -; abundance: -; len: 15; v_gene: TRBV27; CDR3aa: CASSLSSRLPIRGTF; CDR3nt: TGTGCCAGCAGTTTAAGTAGCAGACTCCCGATCAGGGGCACCTTC
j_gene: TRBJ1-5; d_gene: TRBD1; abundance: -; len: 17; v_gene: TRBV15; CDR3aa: CATSRGQGINSNQPQHF; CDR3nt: TGTGCCACCAGCAGAGGACAGGGGATTAATAGCAATCAGCCCCAGCATTTT
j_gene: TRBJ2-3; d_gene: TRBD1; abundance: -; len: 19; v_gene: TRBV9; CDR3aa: CASSARPGTGGRRTDTQYF; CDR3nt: TGTGCCAGCAGCGCCCGTCCCGGGACAGGGGGCAGGAGAACAGATACGCAGTATTTT
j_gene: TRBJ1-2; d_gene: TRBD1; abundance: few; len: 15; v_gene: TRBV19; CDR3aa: CASTLQGAGNYGYTF; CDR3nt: TGTGCCAGTACCCTACAGGGGGCGGGTAACTATGGCTACACCTTC
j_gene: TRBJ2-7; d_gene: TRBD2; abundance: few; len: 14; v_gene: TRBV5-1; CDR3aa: CASSLAREGYEQYF; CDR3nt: TGCGCCAGCAGCTTGGCGCGGGAGGGGTACGAGCAGTACTTC
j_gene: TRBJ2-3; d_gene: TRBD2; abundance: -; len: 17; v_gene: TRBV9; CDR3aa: CASSEVLTSGGTDTQYF; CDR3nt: TGTGCCAGCAGCGAAGTACTGACTAGCGGGGGCACAGATACGCAGTATTTT
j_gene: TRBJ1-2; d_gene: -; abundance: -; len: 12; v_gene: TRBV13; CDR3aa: CASSLDRAGYTF; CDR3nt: TGTGCCAGCAGCTTAGACAGAGCCGGCTACACCTTC
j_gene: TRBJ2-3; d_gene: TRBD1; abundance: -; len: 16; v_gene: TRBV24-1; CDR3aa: CATSDPGTGSSNTQYF; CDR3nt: TGTGCCACCAGTGATCCCGGGACAGGGTCCTCAAATACGCAGTATTTT
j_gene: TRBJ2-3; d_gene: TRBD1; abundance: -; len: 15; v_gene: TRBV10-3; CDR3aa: CAISESGQHTDTQYF; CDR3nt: TGTGCCATCAGTGAGTCGGGACAGCACACAGATACGCAGTATTTT
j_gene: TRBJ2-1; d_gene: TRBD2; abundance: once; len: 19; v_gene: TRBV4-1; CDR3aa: CASSPFGGGRASSYNEQFF; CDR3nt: TGCGCCAGCAGCCCATTCGGAGGCGGGAGGGCCAGCTCCTACAATGAGCAGTTCTTC
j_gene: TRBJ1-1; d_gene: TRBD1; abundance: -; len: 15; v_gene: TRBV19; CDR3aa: CATGRGTDSFTEAFF; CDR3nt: TGTGCCACCGGCCGTGGGACAGATTCCTTTACTGAAGCTTTCTTT
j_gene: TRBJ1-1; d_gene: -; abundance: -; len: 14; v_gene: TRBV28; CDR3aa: CASSTQIVNTEAFF; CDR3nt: TGTGCCAGCAGTACCCAAATAGTGAACACTGAAGCTTTCTTT
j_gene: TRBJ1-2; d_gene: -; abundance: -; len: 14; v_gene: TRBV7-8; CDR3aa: CASSLEGVNYGYTF; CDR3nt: TGTGCCAGCAGCTTAGAAGGGGTTAACTATGGCTACACCTTC
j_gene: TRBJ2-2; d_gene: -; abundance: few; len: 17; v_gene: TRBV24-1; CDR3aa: CATSENPSIGNTGELFF; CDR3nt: TGTGCCACCAGTGAAAATCCTAGCATTGGGAACACCGGGGAGCTGTTTTTT
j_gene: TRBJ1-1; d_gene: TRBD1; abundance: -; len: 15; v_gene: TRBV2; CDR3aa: CASRDRGYLNTEAFF; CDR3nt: TGTGCCAGTCGGGACAGGGGGTATTTGAACACTGAAGCTTTCTTT
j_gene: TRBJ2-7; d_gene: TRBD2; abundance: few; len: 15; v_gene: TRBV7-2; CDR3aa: CASSLFGGGPSEQYF; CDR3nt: TGTGCCAGCAGCTTATTTGGCGGGGGGCCTAGCGAGCAGTACTTC
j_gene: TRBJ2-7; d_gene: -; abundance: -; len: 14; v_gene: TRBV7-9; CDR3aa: CASSLAEYNYEQYF; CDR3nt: TGTGCCAGCAGCTTAGCCGAATACAACTACGAGCAGTACTTC
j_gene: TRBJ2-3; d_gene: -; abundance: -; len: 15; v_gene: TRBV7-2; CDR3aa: CASSLGTARTDTQYF; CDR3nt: TGTGCCAGCAGCTTAGGGACAGCCCGCACAGATACGCAGTATTTT
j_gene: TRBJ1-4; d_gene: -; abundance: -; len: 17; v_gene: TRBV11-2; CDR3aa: CASSLDPLLVRSEKLFF; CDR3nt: TGTGCCAGCAGCTTAGATCCCTTATTAGTCCGGTCTGAAAAACTGTTTTTT
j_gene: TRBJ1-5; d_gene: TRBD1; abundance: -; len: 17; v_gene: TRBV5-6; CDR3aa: CASSSDRGQNSNQPQHF; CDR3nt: TGTGCCAGCAGCTCTGACAGGGGGCAAAATAGCAATCAGCCCCAGCATTTT
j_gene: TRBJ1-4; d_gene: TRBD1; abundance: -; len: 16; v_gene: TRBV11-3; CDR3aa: CASSLSDRVANEKLFF; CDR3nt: TGTGCCAGCAGCTTATCTGACAGGGTGGCTAATGAAAAACTGTTTTTT
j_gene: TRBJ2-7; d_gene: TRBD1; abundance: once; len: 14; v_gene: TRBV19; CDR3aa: CASSTSGQSYEQYF; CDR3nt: TGTGCCAGTAGTACCTCGGGACAGAGCTACGAGCAGTACTTC
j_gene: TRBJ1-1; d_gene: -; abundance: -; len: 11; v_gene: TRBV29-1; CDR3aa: CSVTANTEAFF; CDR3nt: TGCAGCGTTACAGCGAACACTGAAGCTTTCTTT
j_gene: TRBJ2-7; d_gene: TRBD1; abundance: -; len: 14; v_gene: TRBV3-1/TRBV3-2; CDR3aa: CASSPGQGPYEQYF; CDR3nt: TGTGCCAGCAGCCCCGGACAGGGACCCTACGAGCAGTACTTC
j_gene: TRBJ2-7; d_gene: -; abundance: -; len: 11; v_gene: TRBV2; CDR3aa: CAIESSYEQYF; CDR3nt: TGTGCCATCGAGAGCTCCTACGAGCAGTACTTC
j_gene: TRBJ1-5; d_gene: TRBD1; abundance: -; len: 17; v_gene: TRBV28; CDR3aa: CASSLLPGDRVNQPQHF; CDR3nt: TGTGCCAGCAGTCTTCTCCCCGGGGACAGAGTAAATCAGCCCCAGCATTTT
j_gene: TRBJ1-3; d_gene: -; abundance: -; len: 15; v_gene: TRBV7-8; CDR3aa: CASSLERGSGNTIYF; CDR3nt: TGTGCCAGCAGCTTAGAAAGGGGTAGCGGAAACACCATATATTTT
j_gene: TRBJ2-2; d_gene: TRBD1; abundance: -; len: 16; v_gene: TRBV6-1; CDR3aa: CASSARQGPNTGELFF; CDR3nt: TGTGCCAGCAGTGCCCGACAGGGCCCCAACACCGGGGAGCTGTTTTTT